This T cell receptor (beta chain) comes out of a study of control samples from healthy donors and cancer patients. The CDR3 runs to 14 residues. Germline loops: CDR1 MGHRA, CDR2 YSYEKL. Deletions cut 1 base from V and 0 bases from J, with 6 bases between. Sequencing used immunoSEQ multiplex PCR; TCRdb keeps in-frame clones, though not all of them. The table lists under 140,000 clones, around 89% of them singletons. The source material was PBMCs. This chain joins TRBV4-1 and TRBJ2-5; D is undetermined. This receptor was taken from a woman in her sixties or seventies with lung cancer. CDR3 nucleotide sequence: TGCGCCAGCAGCCAAGGTTCCTACCAAGAGACCCAGTACTTC. Translation: CASSQGSYQETQYF.